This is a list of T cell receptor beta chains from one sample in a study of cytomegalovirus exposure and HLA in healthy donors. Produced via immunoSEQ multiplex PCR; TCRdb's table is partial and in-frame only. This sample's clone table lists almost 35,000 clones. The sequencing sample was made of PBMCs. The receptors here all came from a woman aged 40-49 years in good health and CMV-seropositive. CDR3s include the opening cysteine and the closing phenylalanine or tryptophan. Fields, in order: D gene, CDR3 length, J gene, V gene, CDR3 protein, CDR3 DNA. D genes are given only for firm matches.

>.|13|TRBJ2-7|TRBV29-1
CSVAPDSSYEQYF
TGCAGCGTCGCACCCGACAGCTCCTACGAGCAGTACTTC
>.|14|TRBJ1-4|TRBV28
CASCRSGENEKLFF
TGTGCCAGCTGCCGGTCGGGGGAAAATGAAAAACTGTTTTTT
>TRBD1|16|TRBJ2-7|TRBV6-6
CASSLRPGQPYYEQYF
TGTGCCAGCAGCCTTCGGCCGGGACAGCCCTACTACGAGCAGTACTTC
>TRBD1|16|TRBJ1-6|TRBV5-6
CASSADRGRFDSPLHF
TGTGCCAGCAGCGCTGACAGGGGGCGATTTGATTCACCCCTCCACTTT
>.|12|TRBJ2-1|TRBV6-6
CASSYTDNEQFF
TGTGCCAGCAGTTACACTGACAATGAGCAGTTCTTC
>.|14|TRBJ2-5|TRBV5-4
CASSLERQKETQYF
TGTGCCAGCAGCTTAGAACGACAGAAAGAGACCCAGTACTTC
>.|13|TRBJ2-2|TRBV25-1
CASSVTGFGELFF
TGTGCCAGCAGTGTAACAGGCTTCGGGGAGCTGTTTTTT
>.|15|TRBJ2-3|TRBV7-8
CASSLVREDTDTQYF
TGTGCCAGCAGCTTAGTTCGTGAGGACACAGATACGCAGTATTTT
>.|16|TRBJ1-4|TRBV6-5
CASSYSRDTYNEKLFF
TGTGCCAGCAGTTACTCCCGGGACACCTATAATGAAAAACTGTTTTTT
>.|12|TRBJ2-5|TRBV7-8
CASSPSWETQYF
TGTGCCAGCAGCCCTAGTTGGGAGACCCAGTACTTC
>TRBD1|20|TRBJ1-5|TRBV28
CASSFPGGTGEEYSNQPQHF
TGTGCCAGCAGTTTCCCGGGTGGGACAGGGGAAGAGTATAGCAATCAGCCCCAGCATTTT
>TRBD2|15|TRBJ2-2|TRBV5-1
CASSFSGENTGELFF
TGCGCCAGCAGCTTTAGCGGGGAGAACACCGGGGAGCTGTTTTTT
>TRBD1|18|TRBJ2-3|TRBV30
CAWSVYLGTGGWTDTQYF
TGTGCCTGGAGTGTATACCTAGGGACAGGGGGGTGGACAGATACGCAGTATTTT
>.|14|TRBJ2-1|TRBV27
CASSLSPRSNEQFF
TGTGCCAGCAGTTTATCCCCTCGGAGTAATGAGCAGTTCTTC
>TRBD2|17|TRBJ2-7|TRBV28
CASSLWGRHGGGNEQYF
TGTGCCAGCAGTTTATGGGGTCGACATGGGGGAGGGAACGAGCAGTACTTC